Presented here are 23 T cell receptor beta chains from one specimen sequenced in a study of tumor-infiltrating lymphocytes in primary liver carcinoma. The researchers obtained blood RNA from unsorted whole blood and also extracted germline DNA. With around 500 ng total RNA as template and a constant-region primer, TCR beta cDNA was made. Slightly modified ARM-PCR, run as three nested multiplex PCR rounds, produced the TCR beta libraries. Primers for the first two PCR rounds were TRBV1-TRBV30 forward primers and a C-beta reverse primer (about 9 cycles per round). MiXCR was run by TCRdb on the multiplex PCR reads, yielding one entry per CDR3 protein. The top ten clones hold about 72% of a sample with some 190,000 distinct CDR3 sequences, about 60% of them seen once. Sequenced: peripheral blood. The receptors shown here come from a man aged 35 to 55 with primary liver carcinoma and hepatitis B virus infection.

CDR3 nucleotide sequence: TGTGCCAGCTTGGCGGAGCCCTACGAGCAGTACTTC. Its translation is CASLAEPYEQYF. The chain carries TRBV28 and TRBJ2-7, with unresolved D. Germline lookup yields CDR1 MDHEN and CDR2 SYDVKM. Trimming removed 8 bases at V and 2 bases at J, with 10 bases between. This CDR3 region has 12 residues.

The CDR3 reads CASSQGLAGSQYF. The DNA for the CDR3 is TGCGCCAGCAGCCAAGGGCTAGCGGGCTCCCAGTACTTC. The chain carries TRBV4-1 and TRBJ2-7; 8 bases map to TRBD2. The germline V gene has CDR1 MGHRA and CDR2 YSYEKL. CDR3 length: 13 residues. J lost 10 bases, V lost 1 base, and 6 bases had no gene match.

This chain joins TRBV7-9 and TRBJ2-1; D unclear. Trimming stripped 2 bases from V and 5 bases from J, with 7 bases between. The CDR3 consists of 13 residues. Germline assignment: CDR1 SEHNR and CDR2 FQNEAQ (reference sequence). The CDR3 sequence: CASSLTINNEQFF. In DNA, the CDR3 is TGTGCCAGCAGCTTAACCATAAACAATGAGCAGTTCTTC.

Worth noting for this clonotype: Mismatch with germline at one junction end may stem from a read error. V gene TRBV11-2 combines with J gene TRBJ2-1; 8 nucleotides agree with TRBD2. Germline assignment: CDR1 SGHAT and CDR2 FQNNGV. The CDR3 runs to 16 residues. CDR3 DNA: TGTGACAGCAGCTTACAGGTTGCTCTAGCGGGTGCCGAGCAGTTCTTC. Translating gives CDSSLQVALAGAEQFF.

Regarding this clonotype: A read error may produce the germline difference seen at one junction end. This chain links TRBV29-1 with TRBJ2-7; 8 bases fit TRBD2. The CDR3 is made up of 13 amino acids. From germline, CDR1 is SQVTM and CDR2 ANQGSEA. As DNA, the CDR3 is TGCGGCGTTCTAACAGCGGGAGTCGTGGAGCAGTACTTC. Protein sequence: CGVLTAGVVEQYF.

The chain employs TRBV10-1 and TRBJ2-2; no firm D call. Between the trimmed V and J ends, which lost 0 bases and 1 base, there was a span of 9 bases. The CDR3 is 16 amino acids. Per the germline V gene, CDR1 is WNHNN and CDR2 is SYGVQD (reference sequence). For the CDR3, the DNA is TGCGCCAGCAGTGAGTCGTCACGGATGAACACCGGGGAGCTGTTTTTT. Amino acids: CASSESSRMNTGELFF.

As regards this clonotype: This CDR3 is missing its conserved last phenylalanine or tryptophan, likely due to a read error. V gene TRBV6-2 or TRBV6-3 combines with J gene TRBJ2-7; D unclear. V shed 7 bases and J shed 2 bases, with 12 bases lying between them. This CDR3 region has 13 residues. Germline CDR1 and CDR2: MNHEY and SVGEGT. CDR3 nucleotides: TGTGCCAGCACCCGAGGCCCAACCTACGAGCAGTACTTA. Protein sequence: CASTRGPTYEQYL.

A few counts support this clonotype. Just one base apart from a much larger clone, this may be a read error. The CDR3 carries no conserved terminal phenylalanine or tryptophan, so it likely arises from a read error. The V gene is TRBV11-2, the J gene TRBJ1-2; no definite D call. The ends were cut back, 3 bases at V and 2 bases at J, with 13 bases in the middle. Germline CDR1 is SGHAT and CDR2 is FQNNGV. The CDR3 is 15 amino acids. The chain's CDR3 is CASSFWSSRNYGYTL. The CDR3 DNA is TGTGCCAGCAGCTTTTGGAGCAGTAGGAACTATGGCTACACCTTA.

The V and J genes are TRBV10-2 and TRBJ2-7; 8 positions match TRBD2. This CDR3 is built from 15 residues. Germline CDR1 and CDR2: WSHSY and SAAADI. The trim removed 9 bases at V and 2 bases at J, leaving 12 bases unmatched. The CDR3 here is CASTRGGTVTYEQYF. CDR3 nucleotides: TGCGCCAGTACCCGGGGGGGGACGGTCACCTACGAGCAGTACTTC.

For this clonotype: Possible read error: a much larger clone is one base away. The rearrangement links TRBV11-2 to TRBJ2-1, with D uncertain. Looked up from germline, CDR1 is SGHAT and CDR2 is FQNNGV. The CDR3 spans 11 residues. The CDR3 is CVSSLEYEQFF. Written as DNA, the CDR3 is TGTGTCAGCAGCTTAGAATATGAGCAGTTCTTC.

Regarding this clonotype: One base away lies a much larger clone, so this may be a sequencing read error. The rearrangement joins TRBV29-1 to TRBJ1-1, with a tentative D call TRBD1 (5 bases). CDR1 is SQVTM and CDR2 is ANQGSEA in the germline V gene. The ends were cut back, 6 bases at V and 11 bases at J, with 16 bases in the middle. The CDR3 has 11 residues. CDR3 protein: CSVSSGGEAFF. The CDR3 DNA reads as TGCAGCGTGTCTTCGGGGGGAGAGGCTTTCTTT.

This clonotype has only one observation. An end of the junction differs from the germline gene, which may be a read error. CDR3 nucleotides: TGTGCCAGCAGCCAAGATGCCGTCTCTGGGGCCAACGCCCTGACTTTC. Translated: CASSQDAVSGANALTF. This rearrangement joins TRBV4-2 to TRBJ2-6, with D possibly being TRBD1 (5 bases). The CDR3 spans 16 residues. The V gene's germline CDR1 is LGHNA and CDR2 YNFKEQ.

This chain connects TRBV6-1 to TRBJ2-1; TRBD2 agrees at 8 bases. Germline CDR1 reads MNHNS; CDR2 reads SASEGT. J was trimmed by 2 bases and V by 4 bases; bases with no gene match: 4. The CDR3 extends over 15 amino acids. In DNA form, the CDR3 reads TGTGCCAGCAGTGGACTAGCGCTAACCTACAATGAGCAGTTCTTC. This sequence encodes CASSGLALTYNEQFF.

This chain joins TRBV20-1 and TRBJ2-3, with D unresolved. Germline CDR1 is DFQATT and CDR2 is SNEGSKA (reference sequence). V shed 0 bases and J shed 5 bases, with 9 bases lying between them. The CDR3 runs 13 residues. Written as DNA, the CDR3 is TGCAGTGCTAGAGAGTTGGCGGAAGATACGCAGTATTTT. It yields the protein CSARELAEDTQYF.

Remarks on this clonotype: A junction boundary mismatches the germline segment, possibly from a read error. This chain connects TRBV6-1 to TRBJ2-7; no clear D gene. The germline gives CDR1 MNHNS, CDR2 SASEGT. The CDR3 is 14 amino acids. CDR3 sequence: CASSEGPASYEQYF. Here the CDR3 DNA reads TGTGCCAGCAGCGAAGGGCCCGCTTCCTACGAGCAGTACTTC.

This clonotype has only a few counts. A junction boundary mismatches the germline segment, possibly from a read error. This sequence joins TRBV29-1 and TRBJ1-1, with unresolved D. This CDR3 contains 13 residues. Germline CDR1 SQVTM, CDR2 ANQGSEA. This CDR3 reads CSIEVSLNTEAFF. The DNA for the CDR3 is TGCAGCATTGAAGTGTCGTTGAACACTGAAGCTTTCTTT. Together with reference TRBV29-1 and TRBJ1-1, the CDR3 gives the full variable domain: SAVISQKPSRDICQRGTSLTIQCQVDSQVTMMFWYRQQPGQSLTLIATANQGSEATYESGFVIDKFPISRPNLTFSTLTVSNMSPEDSSIYLCSIEVSLNTEAFFGQGTRLTVV.

This clonotype was found many times. The chain couples TRBV6-2 or TRBV6-3 to TRBJ2-2; the match to TRBD2 covers 8 bases. The CDR3 spans 15 residues. Looked up from germline, CDR1 is MNHEY and CDR2 is SVGEGT. V lost 6 bases and J lost 7; bases outside the gene matches: 10. CDR3 sequence: CASSLSGSRVGELFF. Here the CDR3 DNA reads TGTGCCAGCAGCCTAAGCGGGAGTCGAGTCGGGGAGCTGTTTTTT.

This clonotype was picked up a small number of times. The V gene is TRBV28, the J gene TRBJ2-1, with 7 bases identical to TRBD1. Germline CDR1 and CDR2: MDHEN and SYDVKM. With V trimmed by 5 bases and J by 3 bases, 4 bases remained unmatched. The CDR3 extends over 14 amino acids. The CDR3 spells CASSPWTGYNEQFF. CDR3 nucleotides: TGTGCCAGCAGTCCCTGGACAGGCTACAATGAGCAGTTCTTC.

CDR3 protein: CASSQVVGLAGILAKNIQYF. The CDR3, as DNA: TGCGCCAGCAGCCAAGTTGTTGGACTAGCGGGTATACTAGCCAAAAACATTCAGTACTTC. The chain recombines TRBV4-1 with TRBJ2-4, with 11 bases lining up with TRBD2. Trimming at V came to 1 base and at J to 0 bases, leaving 11 bases not matched to a gene. There are 20 residues in the CDR3. Per germline, CDR1 MGHRA and CDR2 YSYEKL.

This clonotype was observed many times. The rearrangement links TRBV11-2 to TRBJ2-7; D uncertain. Germline V gives CDR1 SGHAT, CDR2 FQNNGV. V was shortened by 3 bases and J by 2 bases, with 11 bases between the two germline ends. The CDR3 extends over 14 amino acids. In DNA form, the CDR3 reads TGTGCCAGCAGCTTTGTCACGGATACCTACGAGCAGTACTTC. This gives the protein CASSFVTDTYEQYF.

On this clonotype: This could be a read error, since a much larger clone is one nucleotide away. V usage is TRBV14 and J usage is TRBJ2-1; D call uncertain. The CDR3 sequence is 12 residues long. The V gene's germline CDR1 is SGHDN and CDR2 FVKESK. Written as DNA, the CDR3 is TGTGCCAGCAGCCAAGAGCCGAGTGAGCTGTTCTTC. Amino acids: CASSQEPSELFF.

Regarding this clonotype: The conserved phenylalanine or tryptophan is not found at the CDR3 terminus, so this likely reflects a read error. The V gene is TRBV6-6, the J gene TRBJ1-3; TRBD1 matches at 9 bases. Losses at the gene ends were 8 bases for V and 3 bases for J; bases not matched to a gene: 5. Germline V gene lookup returns CDR1 MNHNY and CDR2 SVGAGI (reference sequence). This CDR3 contains 14 residues. The CDR3 loop is CASLTGGIGNTIYY. The CDR3 coding sequence is TGTGCCAGCCTGACAGGGGGAATTGGAAACACCATATATTAT.

This clonotype was seen more than once but under ten times. The chain's CDR3 is CSVERGQGGEQYF. The CDR3, as DNA: TGCAGCGTTGAACGTGGACAGGGCGGGGAGCAGTACTTC. The rearrangement links TRBV29-1 to TRBJ2-7; 8 bases agree with TRBD1. The CDR3 is made up of 13 amino acids. The junction had 7 bases not matched to a gene; V was cut back by 2 bases and J by 7 bases. Germline CDR1 SQVTM, CDR2 ANQGSEA.